This T cell receptor beta chain is drawn from a study of cytomegalovirus exposure and HLA in healthy donors. Note on this clone: Its antigen is currently unknown.

With V trimmed by 2 bases and J by 4 bases, 1 base remained unmatched. This CDR3 is built from 13 residues. In germline, CDR1 is MDHEN, CDR2 SYDVKM. General observations from the study: Both high specificity and high sensitivity reportedly marked the classifier's diagnosis of cytomegalovirus status.

The repertoire was sequenced with immunoSEQ multiplex PCR; TCRdb's copy has only in-frame clones and lacks some. The sample holds 110,000 to 150,000 clones, about 86% seen once. The chain joins TRBV28 to TRBJ1-2, with 7 bases aligning to TRBD1. This sequence was found in a woman aged 18-29 years in good health and CMV-seropositive. The sample consisted of PBMCs. CDR3 in amino acids: CASSLRTGYGYTF. Here the CDR3 DNA reads TGTGCCAGCAGTTTAAGGACAGGCTATGGCTACACCTTC.